These T cell receptor beta chains were read from a single sample in a study of PD-1 blockade in classical Hodgkin lymphoma. TCRdb's table, derived via immunoSEQ multiplex PCR, lists solely in-frame clones and lacks some. Of about 41,000 clones in the sample, approximately 71% were seen once. The input for sequencing was peripheral blood mononuclear cells (PBMCs), taken before the fourth cycle of nivolumab. The receptor source for this set is a human donor with classical Hodgkin lymphoma. CDR3s include the opening cysteine and the closing phenylalanine or tryptophan. The order of the fields is clone size, J gene, D gene, V gene, CDR3 DNA, CDR3 protein. A D gene is named only where the DNA matches it firmly. Clone size is stated in some rows and not others, as once, few, many or a class when expanded.

clone size: few; J gene: TRBJ2-3; D gene: TRBD2; V gene: TRBV27; CDR3 DNA: TGTGCCAGCAGTTTATTAGGGCGGGGGGGCATCGCAGATACGCAGTATTTT; CDR3 protein: CASSLLGRGGIADTQYF
clone size: .; J gene: TRBJ2-3; D gene: .; V gene: TRBV29-1; CDR3 DNA: TGCAGCGTTGATGAGGTTTTAAGGGGTAGCACAGATACGCAGTATTTT; CDR3 protein: CSVDEVLRGSTDTQYF
clone size: .; J gene: TRBJ2-7; D gene: .; V gene: TRBV7-9; CDR3 DNA: TGTGCCAGCAGCCCGGGGGCCTACGAGCAGTACTTC; CDR3 protein: CASSPGAYEQYF
clone size: .; J gene: TRBJ2-1; D gene: TRBD1; V gene: TRBV11-1; CDR3 DNA: TGTGCCAGCGGGACAGTTTCGGGATTTCATGAGCAGTTCTTC; CDR3 protein: CASGTVSGFHEQFF
clone size: few; J gene: TRBJ2-7; D gene: .; V gene: TRBV13; CDR3 DNA: TGTGCCAGCAGCTTTGGACAGTCCTCCTACGAGCAGTACTTC; CDR3 protein: CASSFGQSSYEQYF
clone size: .; J gene: TRBJ2-7; D gene: TRBD1; V gene: TRBV7-8; CDR3 DNA: TGTGCCGGCAGCGATCTCGGGACAGACTACGAGCAGTACTTC; CDR3 protein: CAGSDLGTDYEQYF
clone size: .; J gene: TRBJ2-7; D gene: TRBD2; V gene: TRBV7-2; CDR3 DNA: TGTGCCAGCAGACAAACTAGCGGGGGGGCGTACGAGCAGTACTTC; CDR3 protein: CASRQTSGGAYEQYF
clone size: .; J gene: TRBJ1-1; D gene: TRBD1; V gene: TRBV7-9; CDR3 DNA: TGTGCCAGCAGCTCCCAGGGGGCTAGCACTGAAGCTTTCTTT; CDR3 protein: CASSSQGASTEAFF
clone size: .; J gene: TRBJ2-2; D gene: .; V gene: TRBV19; CDR3 DNA: TGTGCCGTTAGAGGCAGGGTTGGACCCGGGGAGCTGTTTTTT; CDR3 protein: CAVRGRVGPGELFF
clone size: .; J gene: TRBJ1-4; D gene: TRBD1; V gene: TRBV13; CDR3 DNA: TGTGCCAGCAGCCCGCCCGGGACAGGGAATGAAAAACTGTTTTTT; CDR3 protein: CASSPPGTGNEKLFF
clone size: few; J gene: TRBJ2-7; D gene: .; V gene: TRBV7-9; CDR3 DNA: TGTGCCAGCAGCTCCGACTGGACACCCTACGAGCAGTACTTC; CDR3 protein: CASSSDWTPYEQYF
clone size: .; J gene: TRBJ2-2; D gene: .; V gene: TRBV6-5; CDR3 DNA: TGTGCCAGCAGTTACCCTTCAGGGGTCACCGGGGAGCTGTTTTTT; CDR3 protein: CASSYPSGVTGELFF
clone size: few; J gene: TRBJ1-2; D gene: .; V gene: TRBV27; CDR3 DNA: TGTGCCAGCAGTTTATTCAGCACAGGGCAGGATGGCTACACCTTC; CDR3 protein: CASSLFSTGQDGYTF
clone size: .; J gene: TRBJ1-6; D gene: TRBD1; V gene: TRBV27; CDR3 DNA: TGTGCCAGCAGCCTTGGGATAGCGGGACAGGACTATTATTCACCCCTCCACTTT; CDR3 protein: CASSLGIAGQDYYSPLHF
clone size: .; J gene: TRBJ1-3; D gene: .; V gene: TRBV6-6; CDR3 DNA: TGTGCCAGCAGTTACTCAGGTGGAAACACCATATATTTT; CDR3 protein: CASSYSGGNTIYF
clone size: .; J gene: TRBJ2-3; D gene: TRBD2; V gene: TRBV5-4; CDR3 DNA: TGTGCCAGCAGCAGAACTGCGGCTAGCGGGTGGCTTCAGTATTTT; CDR3 protein: CASSRTAASGWLQYF
clone size: .; J gene: TRBJ2-7; D gene: TRBD1; V gene: TRBV6-1; CDR3 DNA: TGTGCCAGCAGTGTATTACCCGGGACAGCCTTCCCCTACGAGCAGTACTTC; CDR3 protein: CASSVLPGTAFPYEQYF
clone size: .; J gene: TRBJ2-7; D gene: .; V gene: TRBV6-5; CDR3 DNA: TGTGCCAGCAGTTACTCGGCGGTAGACTACGAGCAGTACTTC; CDR3 protein: CASSYSAVDYEQYF
clone size: .; J gene: TRBJ2-3; D gene: .; V gene: TRBV27; CDR3 DNA: TGTGCCAGCAGACACGGGACTAGCACAGATACGCAGTATTTT; CDR3 protein: CASRHGTSTDTQYF
clone size: few; J gene: TRBJ2-1; D gene: TRBD1; V gene: TRBV4-1; CDR3 DNA: TGCGCCAGCAGCCAACCAGGGGGCGATGAGCAGTTCTTC; CDR3 protein: CASSQPGGDEQFF
clone size: .; J gene: TRBJ2-1; D gene: .; V gene: TRBV27; CDR3 DNA: TGTGCCAGCAGTTTAGGAGAACCATCCTACAATGAGCAGTTCTTC; CDR3 protein: CASSLGEPSYNEQFF
clone size: .; J gene: TRBJ2-1; D gene: .; V gene: TRBV19; CDR3 DNA: TGTGCCAGCTGGGACTACAATGAGCAGTTCTTC; CDR3 protein: CASWDYNEQFF
clone size: .; J gene: TRBJ2-1; D gene: .; V gene: TRBV7-9; CDR3 DNA: TGTGCCAGCAGCATGGGGTACAATGAGCAGTTCTTC; CDR3 protein: CASSMGYNEQFF
clone size: .; J gene: TRBJ2-1; D gene: .; V gene: TRBV4-3; CDR3 DNA: TGCGCCAGCAGCGGGCTCTCACTTTACAATGAGCAGTTCTTC; CDR3 protein: CASSGLSLYNEQFF
clone size: .; J gene: TRBJ2-7; D gene: TRBD2; V gene: TRBV10-3; CDR3 DNA: TGTGCCATCAGTGAATACCTAGCGGGGGGGCCAGGAGAGCAGTACTTC; CDR3 protein: CAISEYLAGGPGEQYF
clone size: .; J gene: TRBJ1-1; D gene: .; V gene: TRBV30; CDR3 DNA: TGTGCCTGGAGTGTACGCGGGGCCGAATTGGGGAACACTGAAGCTTTCTTT; CDR3 protein: CAWSVRGAELGNTEAFF
clone size: .; J gene: TRBJ1-4; D gene: .; V gene: TRBV7-9; CDR3 DNA: TGTGCCAGCAGCTTTTCATCAGGGGACGGGGAAAAACTGTTTTTT; CDR3 protein: CASSFSSGDGEKLFF